The 9 T cell receptor beta chains below come from one sample, sequenced in a study of monozygotic twins with inflammatory bowel disease. TCRdb reprocessed the 5' RACE reads and keeps a single row for each CDR3 protein, giving no DNA. The sample's table shows around 380,000 distinct CDR3 sequences. The sequencing sample was made of blood. Receptor source: a human donor with ulcerative colitis or Crohn's disease, or a healthy co-twin of an affected twin (not recorded which).

The chain uses TRBV7-9 and TRBJ2-2. The CDR3 spans 14 residues. The germline CDR1 and CDR2 sequences are SEHNR and FQNEAQ (reference sequence). CDR3 sequence: CASSLRSNTGELFF. The whole variable domain, filled in from reference TRBV7-9 and TRBJ2-2, reads DTGVSQNPRHKITKRGQNVTFRCDPISEHNRLYWYRQTLGQGPEFLTYFQNEAQLEKSRLLSDRFSAERPKGSFSTLEIQRTEQGDSAMYLCASSLRSNTGELFFGEGSRLTVL.

The gene calls are TRBV12-3 or TRBV12-4 and TRBJ2-3; TCRdb's D gene call, TRBD1, goes unchecked for lack of DNA. This CDR3 region has 13 residues. This CDR3 reads CASSLQGGDTQYF.

The chain employs TRBV27 and TRBJ2-7. The germline V gene encodes CDR1 MNHEY and CDR2 SMNVEV (reference sequence). This CDR3 contains 12 residues. The CDR3 sequence is CASSLKGNEQYF.

The V call is TRBV7-9, the J call TRBJ2-3; TCRdb proposes TRBD2, but this gene call is untestable without DNA. Germline CDR1 reads SEHNR; CDR2 reads FQNEAQ (reference sequence). This CDR3 has 16 amino acids. The CDR3 sequence is CASSNSGGPLTDTQYF.

The V and J genes are TRBV27 and TRBJ2-1; the D gene TCRdb calls, TRBD1, cannot be checked with no DNA. The CDR3 has 16 residues. Germline-derived CDR1 and CDR2 are MNHEY and SMNVEV (reference sequence). Here the CDR3 reads CASMDRGWQDRYEQFF.

This chain joins TRBV5-1 and TRBJ2-7; TCRdb picks TRBD2, but there is no DNA to check that call. CDR1 and CDR2 from the germline V gene are SGHRS and YFSETQ. The CDR3 is 16 amino acids. CDR3 protein: CASSLGSSGRIYEQYF.

J is TRBJ2-3 and V is TRBV11-2; there is no DNA to check the TCRdb D call of TRBD1. Germline assignment: CDR1 SGHAT and CDR2 FQNNGV. CDR3 length: 19 amino acids. The chain's CDR3 is CASSGPQGEFNPSTDTQYF.

The V gene is TRBV6-1, the J gene TRBJ2-4; the TRBD2 assignment by TCRdb is unverifiable without DNA. This CDR3 spans 16 amino acids. From germline, CDR1 is MNHNS and CDR2 SASEGT. CDR3 residues: CASRPLAGGPPLLQYF.

CDR3 in amino acids: CASSALAGAASDEQYF. V usage is TRBV3-1 and J usage is TRBJ2-7; the TCRdb call, TRBD2, lacks DNA for checking. CDR1 and CDR2 (germline): LGHDT, YNNKEL (reference sequence). The CDR3 has 16 amino acids.